This record looks at one T cell receptor beta chain sequence and its context. The data were taken from a study of blood T cell repertoires in COVID-19. There are 13 residues in the CDR3. Unmatched junction bases numbered 8, after V lost 3 bases and J lost 7 bases. Per germline, CDR1 SQVTM and CDR2 ANQGSEA. Self-reported history from a screening survey and questionnaire set each donor's cohort. Clones were sequenced by immunoSEQ multiplex PCR, and TCRdb holds only the in-frame ones, with some missing. Here the sample spans 150,000 to 200,000 clones, about 89% being singletons. This chain joins TRBV29-1 and TRBJ2-5; TRBD1 matches at 7 bases. The receptor's source is a woman younger than 35 who had recovered from COVID-19. The material sequenced was PBMCs or T cells enriched from blood (not recorded which). CDR3 amino acids: CSVDPTGLGTQYF. The CDR3 nucleotides read TGCAGCGTTGACCCGACAGGGCTCGGGACCCAGTACTTC. Full variable domain (missing parts from reference TRBV29-1 and TRBJ2-5): SAVISQKPSRDICQRGTSLTIQCQVDSQVTMMFWYRQQPGQSLTLIATANQGSEATYESGFVIDKFPISRPNLTFSTLTVSNMSPEDSSIYLCSVDPTGLGTQYFGPGTRLLVL.